This TCR beta chain was documented in a study of cytomegalovirus exposure and HLA in healthy donors. Study-level background: Researchers previously reported finding roughly 120 million unique TCR beta sequences from around 200 million T cells. Genetic ancestry analysis placed over 75% of the 398 donors that were genotyped in the Caucasian-associated cluster. Overall study results and limits: Later analysis identified a missense DCLRE1C variant that was linked to TCR beta V- and J-gene trimming. In presence/absence analyses, roughly uniform sequencing depth across donors was assumed.

A word on this clone: Its antigen remains unknown.

PCR was performed using 60 Vbeta and 13 Jbeta primers. Profiling relied on immunoSEQ multiplex PCR, and the TCRdb table lists in-frame clones only, not all of them. The table records 110,000 to 150,000 clones, about 84% of them present only once. The sequenced sample consisted of PBMCs. This clonotype originated in a male donor in good health and CMV-seronegative.

The CDR3 is CASSQGGLAGEYNEQFF. CDR3 nucleotide sequence: TGTGCCAGCAGCCAAGGCGGACTAGCGGGAGAATACAATGAGCAGTTCTTC. The chain carries TRBV4-2 and TRBJ2-1; 13 positions match TRBD2. The CDR3 is 17 amino acids. CDR1 and CDR2 (germline): LGHNA, YNFKEQ. V was pared by 1 base and J by 4 bases, with 4 bases of the junction left unmatched.